This T cell receptor beta chain originates from a study of T cell repertoires in cytomegalovirus infection. TCRdb re-called the reads through MiXCR, storing one row per CDR3 protein. Of 900,000 to 950,000 distinct CDR3 sequences listed, around 29% are singletons. This clonotype was detected a few times. The antigen is not known. Germline V gene sequence: CDR1 SGHRS, CDR2 YFSETQ. The CDR3 extends over 15 amino acids. Trimming removed 2 bases at V and 2 bases at J, with 12 bases between. Findings and caveats of the study: Across the ex vivo response, the dominant clonotypes were HLA-C-restricted CMV-specific TCR beta clonotypes.

This material consisted of cultured CD8+ T cells from PBMCs, taken from culture after CMV antigen stimulation. The origin of this receptor is a human donor in good health (CMV status not recorded). Some clones in this sample may be carry-over from other donors' samples. The J gene is TRBJ2-3, the V gene TRBV5-1; no reliable D call. Here the CDR3 reads CASSFDPASTDTQYF. In DNA, the CDR3 is TGCGCCAGCAGCTTCGATCCAGCGTCCACAGATACGCAGTATTTT.